Below are 25 T cell receptor beta chains sequenced from a single sample in a study of T-cell memory formation after mild COVID-19. TCRdb passed the 5' RACE reads through MiXCR, listing each CDR3 protein once. The table includes about 600,000 distinct CDR3 sequences, about 22% detected once. Sequencing was performed on PBMCs or a T cell subset sorted from them (not recorded which). The receptors come from an adult woman who had mild COVID-19 (a few samples of this study predate the infection). Cell type and time point are not known.

This clonotype has a handful of counts. The rearrangement links TRBV2 to TRBJ2-2, with D perhaps matching TRBD1 (5 bases). V gave up 4 bases and J gave up 0 bases, with 9 bases separating them. This CDR3 contains 15 residues. Per germline, CDR1 SNHLY and CDR2 FYNNEI. The CDR3 bases are TGTGCCAGCAGTGCACAGGCCTCGAACACCGGGGAGCTGTTTTTT. Amino acid sequence: CASSAQASNTGELFF. Complete variable domain (other parts from reference TRBV2 and TRBJ2-2): EPEVTQTPSHQVTQMGQEVILRCVPISNHLYFYWYRQILGQKVEFLVSFYNNEISEKSEIFDDQFSVERPDGSNFTLKIRSTKLEDSAMYFCASSAQASNTGELFFGEGSRLTVL.

The chain carries TRBV9 and TRBJ2-7; unclear D gene. V lost 0 bases and J 3 bases, leaving 10 bases between the germline ends. The CDR3 totals 14 residues. The germline CDR1 and CDR2 sequences are SGDLS and YYNGEE. In DNA form, the CDR3 reads TGTGCCAGCAGCGTAGGGGTAGCCGACTACGAGCAGTACTTC. Its protein is CASSVGVADYEQYF.

This clonotype came up a few times. One junction end does not reproduce the germline sequence, and a read error may be involved. The J gene is TRBJ2-5, the V gene TRBV7-7, with D unresolved. The CDR3 runs 15 residues. The V gene's germline CDR1 is SSHAT and CDR2 FNYEAQ (reference sequence). The CDR3 nucleotides read TGTGCTAGCAGCCCCCGTGGAGATAGGGTTGAGACCCAGTACTTC. Residues: CASSPRGDRVETQYF. Full variable domain (missing parts from reference TRBV7-7 and TRBJ2-5): GAGVSQSPRYKVTKRGQDVTLRCDPISSHATLYWYQQALGQGPEFLTYFNYEAQPDKSGLPSDRFSAERPEGSISTLTIQRTEQRDSAMYRCASSPRGDRVETQYFGPGTRLLVL.

The chain links TRBV6-6 to TRBJ1-2; the D is unclear. The CDR3 is made up of 16 amino acids. V was pared by 2 bases and J by 8 bases, with 21 bases between. Per the germline V gene, CDR1 is MNHNY and CDR2 is SVGAGI (reference sequence). In nucleotides, the CDR3 is TGTGCCAGCAGTTACCGCGGTTGGCCTGCCCCGGAGGGCTACACCTTC. Translating gives CASSYRGWPAPEGYTF.

The chain employs TRBV18 and TRBJ2-7; D not certain. V dropped 2 bases and J dropped 3 bases, with 5 bases sitting between them. From germline, CDR1 is KGHSH and CDR2 LQKENI. This CDR3 has 12 amino acids. CDR3 residues: CASSPDIYEQYF. The CDR3 DNA follows: TGTGCCAGCTCACCAGACATCTACGAGCAGTACTTC.

This clonotype was recorded a few times. The V gene is TRBV30, the J gene TRBJ2-1; a possible D gene is TRBD2 (5 bases). The CDR3 extends over 11 amino acids. Germline CDR1 GTSNPN, CDR2 SVGIG (reference sequence). Between the trimmed V and J ends, which lost 4 bases and 9 bases, there was a span of 10 bases. CDR3 sequence (DNA): TGTGCCTGGATGAGGGATCGTGAGCAGTTCTTC. Amino acids: CAWMRDREQFF.

The genes are TRBV7-2 and TRBJ1-6; D not resolved. V lost 2 bases, J lost 16 bases, and 12 bases lay in between. CDR1 SGHTA and CDR2 FQGNSA come from the germline V gene. This CDR3 has 12 residues. CDR3: CASSLMSNSLHF. Written as DNA, the CDR3 is TGTGCCAGCAGCTTAATGTCGAACTCACTCCACTTT.

The rearrangement joins TRBV18 to TRBJ2-2; D might be TRBD2 (6 bases). The CDR3 consists of 14 residues. Looked up from germline, CDR1 is KGHSH and CDR2 is LQKENI. V was cut by 2 bases and J by 6 bases, with 10 bases left in between. The CDR3 DNA sequence: TGTGCCAGCTCACCAGGGACTCCCGCCGGGGAGCTGTTTTTT. Amino acid sequence: CASSPGTPAGELFF. The full variable domain, in which reference TRBV18 and TRBJ2-2 provide the parts outside the CDR3, is NAGVMQNPRHLVRRRGQEARLRCSPMKGHSHVYWYRQLPEEGLKFMVYLQKENIIDESGMPKERFSAEFPKEGPSILRIQQVVRGDSAAYFCASSPGTPAGELFFGEGSRLTVL.

In this sample, this clonotype turned up once. V gene TRBV7-9 combines with J gene TRBJ2-3; D is uncertain. Per the germline V gene, CDR1 is SEHNR and CDR2 is FQNEAQ (reference sequence). V was shortened by 6 bases and J by 0 bases, with 4 bases between the two germline ends. The length of the CDR3 is 12 residues. CDR3 in amino acids: CASRHSTDTQYF. The CDR3 bases are TGTGCCAGCAGGCATAGCACAGATACGCAGTATTTT.

The V and J genes are TRBV6-1 and TRBJ2-2; D might be TRBD1 or TRBD2, each matching 6 bases. The CDR3 contains 15 residues. Trimming removed 3 bases from V and 6 bases from J, with 14 bases in between. From germline, CDR1 is MNHNS and CDR2 SASEGT. For the CDR3, the DNA is TGTGCCAGCAGTGATTCGGTGGGGGGCTCCGGGGAGCTGTTTTTT. This sequence encodes CASSDSVGGSGELFF.

This clonotype was observed a handful of times. J is TRBJ2-5 and V is TRBV6-5; TRBD1 agrees at 12 bases. The CDR3 spans 13 residues. With V trimmed by 8 bases and J by 5 bases, 3 bases remained unmatched. Looked up from germline, CDR1 is MNHEY and CDR2 is SVGAGI. The CDR3: CASWDRGLETQYF. The CDR3 DNA reads TGTGCCAGCTGGGACAGGGGGCTTGAGACCCAGTACTTC.

The chain has TRBV30 and TRBJ2-1; no clear D. V lost 0 bases and J lost 10, with 13 bases in between. In germline, CDR1 is GTSNPN, CDR2 SVGIG (reference sequence). The CDR3 has 13 amino acids. The CDR3 sequence: CAWSVQISLEQFF. The DNA for the CDR3 is TGTGCCTGGAGTGTACAGATATCTTTGGAGCAGTTCTTC.

This clonotype was seen only a few times. This rearrangement joins TRBV3-1 to TRBJ2-5; a possible D gene is TRBD2 (5 bases). V was pared by 0 bases and J by 5 bases, with 13 bases between. Per germline, CDR1 LGHDT and CDR2 YNNKEL (reference sequence). There are 15 residues in the CDR3. The DNA of the CDR3 is TGTGCCAGCAGCCAAGATTCGGGATTTAGCGAGACCCAGTACTTC. Translated: CASSQDSGFSETQYF.

This clonotype was recorded many times. V is TRBV5-1 and J is TRBJ2-5; TRBD1 agrees at 9 bases. V gave up 0 bases and J gave up 4 bases; unmatched junction bases: 7. CDR1 SGHRS and CDR2 YFSETQ come from the germline V gene. The CDR3 totals 16 residues. In nucleotides, the CDR3 is TGCGCCAGCAGCTTGGGGGCCCGGGGACAGGGAGAGACCCAGTACTTC. It specifies CASSLGARGQGETQYF.

CDR3 loop: CASSLTGTGDNEQFF. Written as DNA, the CDR3 is TGCGCCAGCAGCCTGACCGGGACAGGGGACAATGAGCAGTTCTTC. The V gene is TRBV5-1, the J gene TRBJ2-1; 10 bases fit TRBD1. Trimming cost V 4 bases and J 5 bases; bases outside gene matches: 6. The CDR3 is made up of 15 amino acids. Germline-derived CDR1 and CDR2 are SGHRS and YFSETQ.

Ten or more counts support this clonotype. V usage is TRBV2 and J usage is TRBJ1-2; D is undetermined. The germline CDR1 and CDR2 sequences are SNHLY and FYNNEI. The V end was cut by 8 bases, the J end by 0 bases, with 4 bases between. This CDR3 region has 11 residues. The CDR3 DNA follows: TGTGCCAGCGAGACTAACTATGGCTACACCTTC. Encoded protein: CASETNYGYTF. Filled out from reference TRBV2 and TRBJ1-2, the complete variable domain reads EPEVTQTPSHQVTQMGQEVILRCVPISNHLYFYWYRQILGQKVEFLVSFYNNEISEKSEIFDDQFSVERPDGSNFTLKIRSTKLEDSAMYFCASETNYGYTFGSGTRLTVV.

This clonotype has more than one count but fewer than ten. The chain couples TRBV3-1 to TRBJ1-1; 8 bases line up with TRBD1. Per germline, CDR1 LGHDT and CDR2 YNNKEL (reference sequence). The V segment lost 0 bases and the J segment 7 bases; nucleotides outside the gene matches: 10. CDR3 length equals 16 residues. In DNA form, the CDR3 reads TGTGCCAGCAGCCAAGATGTTAGGACAGGGTGGGGTGAAGCTTTCTTT. Translating it yields CASSQDVRTGWGEAFF.

This clonotype has a handful of counts. V usage is TRBV20-1 and J usage is TRBJ2-2; TRBD2 matches 9 bases. The CDR3 length is 15 residues. Germline assignment: CDR1 DFQATT and CDR2 SNEGSKA (reference sequence). V lost 3 bases and J lost 5; bases outside the gene matches: 7. In nucleotides, the CDR3 is TGCAGTGCTAGGTTAGCGGGAGCCCCGACCGGGGAGCTGTTTTTT. Residues: CSARLAGAPTGELFF.

This sequence joins TRBV7-8 and TRBJ2-7; the D gene is possibly TRBD2 (6 bases). The germline CDR1 and CDR2 sequences are SGHVS and FQNEAQ. The CDR3 is 14 residues long. The V end was cut by 5 bases, the J end by 2 bases, with 13 bases between. The CDR3: CASSLRAGTYEQYF. Written as DNA, the CDR3 is TGTGCCAGCAGCCTCAGGGCGGGGACCTACGAGCAGTACTTC.

This chain links TRBV6-5 with TRBJ2-3; D is unclear. The ends were cut back, 0 bases at V and 10 bases at J, with 11 bases in the middle. The CDR3 sequence is 13 residues long. Germline assignment: CDR1 MNHEY and CDR2 SVGAGI. In nucleotides, the CDR3 is TGTGCCAGCAGTTACTCGTCCATTCAGGCGCAGTATTTT. Translating gives CASSYSSIQAQYF.

This clonotype was detected only a few times. This rearrangement joins TRBV19 to TRBJ1-1, with D perhaps TRBD1 (6 bases). The length of the CDR3 is 15 residues. Germline values: CDR1 LNHDA, CDR2 SQIVND (reference sequence). The V and J ends lost 5 bases and 3 bases respectively, with 16 bases between them. The DNA for the CDR3 is TGTGCCAGTAGTCCTTTCAGGGGATGGGACACTGAAGCTTTCTTT. Translation: CASSPFRGWDTEAFF.

The rearrangement uses TRBV23-1 and TRBJ1-4; D not resolved. TRBV23-1 is placed among ORFs of uncertain function. The CDR3 contains 15 residues. V was clipped by 0 bases and J by 3 bases, with 8 bases between them. The CDR3 protein is CASSQSPRPNEKLFF. CDR3 bases: TGCGCCAGCAGTCAATCTCCCAGGCCTAATGAAAAACTGTTTTTT.

V and J are TRBV7-8 and TRBJ1-2; D ambiguous. Trimming left V 0 bases short and J 8 bases short, with 16 bases between. The CDR3 has 15 amino acids. Germline-derived CDR1 and CDR2 are SGHVS and FQNEAQ. The CDR3 spells CASSLAGGKIRGYTF. The CDR3 DNA reads as TGTGCCAGCAGCTTAGCGGGTGGGAAGATTAGGGGCTACACCTTC.

This clonotype was seen a few times. The chain couples TRBV5-1 to TRBJ2-7, with 7 positions matching TRBD2. V lost 0 bases to trimming and J lost 6 bases; unmatched junction nucleotides: 6. The CDR3 covers 14 residues. Germline V gives CDR1 SGHRS, CDR2 YFSETQ. The CDR3 bases are TGCGCCAGCAGCTTGGCCGGGACTACCTTCGAGCAGTACTTC. Its translation is CASSLAGTTFEQYF.

The J gene is TRBJ2-2, the V gene TRBV4-2; D may be TRBD1 (7 bases). With 0 bases removed from V and 0 bases from J, the gap between germline ends came to 14 bases. CDR3 length: 18 amino acids. Germline CDR1 and CDR2: LGHNA and YNFKEQ. The CDR3 DNA reads TGTGCCAGCAGCCAAGATAGAGGGGGGACAGCGAACACCGGGGAGCTGTTTTTT. It translates to CASSQDRGGTANTGELFF.